This note documents a single T cell receptor (beta chain) sequence. Its antigen is as yet unknown. The CDR3 has 14 residues. Germline CDR1 reads LNHDA; CDR2 reads SQIVND (reference sequence). Trimming removed 2 bases from V and 10 bases from J, with 17 bases in between. These data originate in a study of cytomegalovirus exposure and HLA in healthy donors. Background on the study: An analysis done earlier identified about 120 million unique TCR beta sequences from about 179 million T cells. Study-wide findings and caveats: Most TCR sequences showed up rarely, but some public TCRs showed up in many donors. Three CMV-associated chains proved CMV antigen-specific in vitro.

The study ran its PCR with 60 Vbeta and 13 Jbeta primers. The repertoire was sequenced with immunoSEQ multiplex PCR; TCRdb's copy has only in-frame clones and lacks some. Of 70,000 or so clones listed, roughly 82% were seen once; the top ten hold about 2%. The receptor comes from a man between 18 and 35 years old in good health and CMV-seronegative. Material for sequencing was PBMCs. The genes are TRBV19 and TRBJ1-2, with D tentatively TRBD1 (5 bases). The DNA of the CDR3 is TGTGCCAGTAGTATAAGGGGCCATCCTGGGTTCTACACCTTC. This sequence encodes CASSIRGHPGFYTF.